The sequence of this T cell receptor (beta chain) was determined in a study of OX40 agonist ivuxolimab in advanced cancers. Across the whole study: Dosing consisted of intravenous ivuxolimab at 0.01 to 10 mg/kg every 2 weeks. Dose-escalation subjects each had hepatocellular carcinoma, melanoma, renal cell or head and neck cancer.

V was shortened by 1 base and J by 3 bases, with 13 bases between the two germline ends. CDR1 and CDR2 (germline): SGHAT, FQNNGV. This CDR3 is built from 15 residues. Profiling relied on immunoSEQ multiplex PCR, and the TCRdb table lists in-frame clones only, not all of them. The data show roughly 40,000 clones, with around 91% seen just once and approximately 4.6% held by the top ten. This clone was recorded once. At cycle 4 day 1, cycle 7 day 1, and baseline, blood was sampled. The source was CD4+ or CD8+ T cells sorted from blood, collected in a trial of the OX40 agonist ivuxolimab. The chain links TRBV11-2 to TRBJ2-7; D not certain. The sequence was obtained from an adult with an advanced solid tumor such as melanoma, head and neck, liver or kidney cancer. The CDR3 DNA reads as TGTGCCAGCAGCTTAGCCCTAGGCAGTTTCTACGAGCAGTACTTC. It encodes CASSLALGSFYEQYF.